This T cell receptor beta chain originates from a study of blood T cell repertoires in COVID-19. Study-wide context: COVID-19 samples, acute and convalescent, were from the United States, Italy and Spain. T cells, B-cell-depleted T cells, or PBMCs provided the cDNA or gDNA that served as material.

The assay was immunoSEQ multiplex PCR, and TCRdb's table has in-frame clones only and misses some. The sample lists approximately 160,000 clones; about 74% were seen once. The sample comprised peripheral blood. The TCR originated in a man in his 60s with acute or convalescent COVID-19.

This CDR3 is CASSFYRGPAETQYF. Written as DNA, the CDR3 is TGCGCCAGCAGCTTTTACAGGGGGCCGGCGGAGACCCAGTACTTC. The J gene is TRBJ2-5, the V gene TRBV5-1, with TRBD1 matching 9 bases. Germline V gives CDR1 SGHRS, CDR2 YFSETQ. Trimming cost V 2 bases and J 5 bases; bases outside gene matches: 7. The CDR3 loop spans 15 amino acids.